The rows below give T cell receptor beta chains drawn from one sample of a study of beta chain features in type 1 diabetes. The method was immunoSEQ multiplex PCR; TCRdb's version includes in-frame clones alone and lacks a portion of them. The sample has 400,000 to 500,000 clones, approximately 15% seen once. The source material was naive CD4+ T cells from blood. The receptors were gathered from a man between 25 and 39 years old in good health. Both conserved end residues are part of each CDR3. Fields, in order: V gene, J gene, clone size, D gene, CDR3 DNA, CDR3 protein. A D gene is named only where the DNA matches it firmly. Size is stated for part of the rows, as once, few or many counts, or as a class when the clone is expanded.

v_gene: TRBV2
j_gene: TRBJ1-2
abundance: few
d_gene: -
CDR3nt: TGTGCCAGCAGTGATGGCAGGGCTTTGTACTATGGCTACACCTTC
CDR3aa: CASSDGRALYYGYTF

v_gene: TRBV15
j_gene: TRBJ2-6
abundance: few
d_gene: TRBD2
CDR3nt: TGTGCCACCAGCAGGGTAGGGCGACTAGCGGTCTCTGGGGCCAACGTCCTGACTTTC
CDR3aa: CATSRVGRLAVSGANVLTF

v_gene: TRBV9
j_gene: TRBJ2-1
abundance: -
d_gene: TRBD2
CDR3nt: TGTGCCAGCAGCGTGGTGGGAGGGATCAATGAGCAGTTCTTC
CDR3aa: CASSVVGGINEQFF

v_gene: TRBV7-9
j_gene: TRBJ1-2
abundance: few
d_gene: -
CDR3nt: TGTGCCAGCAGTCACCGAAGTCCCGGCGGCTACACCTTC
CDR3aa: CASSHRSPGGYTF

v_gene: TRBV9
j_gene: TRBJ2-1
abundance: few
d_gene: -
CDR3nt: TGTGCCAGCAGCACCTATAGCGGCTCGAGCTCCTACAATGAGCAGTTCTTC
CDR3aa: CASSTYSGSSSYNEQFF

v_gene: TRBV7-9
j_gene: TRBJ2-1
abundance: few
d_gene: -
CDR3nt: TGTGCCAGCAGCTTAACACTAGAGGAGGGGGAGCAGTTCTTC
CDR3aa: CASSLTLEEGEQFF

v_gene: TRBV9
j_gene: TRBJ2-3
abundance: -
d_gene: TRBD2
CDR3nt: TGTGCCAGCAGCGTAGAACCCCCGGGACTAGCGGGGGGCGCACTGGATACGCAGTATTTT
CDR3aa: CASSVEPPGLAGGALDTQYF

v_gene: TRBV7-9
j_gene: TRBJ2-3
abundance: few
d_gene: TRBD1
CDR3nt: TGTGCCAGCAGCCTCGTCCCGGGACAGGGGGCGGGGGCCCCAGATACGCAGTATTTT
CDR3aa: CASSLVPGQGAGAPDTQYF

v_gene: TRBV15
j_gene: TRBJ2-5
abundance: -
d_gene: -
CDR3nt: TGTGCCACCAGCAGAGATATTCGTGAGACCCAGTACTTC
CDR3aa: CATSRDIRETQYF

v_gene: TRBV5-1
j_gene: TRBJ1-5
abundance: few
d_gene: -
CDR3nt: TGCGCCAGCAGTCCAATCGGTACTGGGCCCCAGCATTTT
CDR3aa: CASSPIGTGPQHF

v_gene: TRBV7-9
j_gene: TRBJ2-2
abundance: few
d_gene: -
CDR3nt: TGTGCCAGCAGCTCCCTCGACGGCTACACCGGGGAGCTGTTTTTT
CDR3aa: CASSSLDGYTGELFF

v_gene: TRBV27
j_gene: TRBJ2-3
abundance: few
d_gene: TRBD2
CDR3nt: TGTGCCAGCAGATACCCTAGCGGCCGTACAGATACGCAGTATTTT
CDR3aa: CASRYPSGRTDTQYF

v_gene: TRBV4-1
j_gene: TRBJ2-7
abundance: -
d_gene: -
CDR3nt: TGCGCCAGCAGCCAATGGTCAGGGAGTACCTACGAGCAGTACTTC
CDR3aa: CASSQWSGSTYEQYF

v_gene: TRBV2
j_gene: TRBJ1-2
abundance: -
d_gene: -
CDR3nt: TGTGCCAGCAGTGAAACAGTCCCCGGGTTTGGCTACACCTTC
CDR3aa: CASSETVPGFGYTF

v_gene: TRBV29-1
j_gene: TRBJ1-2
abundance: -
d_gene: -
CDR3nt: TGCAGCGTTGTCGGCGGGGGCGAAAGCTATGGCTACACCTTC
CDR3aa: CSVVGGGESYGYTF

v_gene: TRBV4-1
j_gene: TRBJ2-1
abundance: -
d_gene: -
CDR3nt: TGCGCCAGCAGCCAAGGCCAGAGTGAGCAGTTCTTC
CDR3aa: CASSQGQSEQFF

v_gene: TRBV5-1
j_gene: TRBJ2-5
abundance: -
d_gene: TRBD2
CDR3nt: TGCGCCAGCAGACACAACTCGGGACTAGCGGTACAAGAGACCCAGTACTTC
CDR3aa: CASRHNSGLAVQETQYF

v_gene: TRBV11-2
j_gene: TRBJ2-5
abundance: -
d_gene: -
CDR3nt: TGTGCCAGCAGCGCCAGAGCAGGGGATTTGGAGACCCAGTACTTC
CDR3aa: CASSARAGDLETQYF

v_gene: TRBV9
j_gene: TRBJ1-2
abundance: once
d_gene: -
CDR3nt: TGTGCCAGCAGCGCCAGCAGGGATCCGTATGGCTACACCTTC
CDR3aa: CASSASRDPYGYTF

v_gene: TRBV10-3
j_gene: TRBJ2-3
abundance: few
d_gene: -
CDR3nt: TGTGCGGCCCGGGGGGCGCCCACAGATACGCAGTATTTT
CDR3aa: CAARGAPTDTQYF

v_gene: TRBV14
j_gene: TRBJ2-1
abundance: many
d_gene: -
CDR3nt: TGTGCCAGCAGCCAAGACAGACAGCTACGGTTCTTC
CDR3aa: CASSQDRQLRFF

v_gene: TRBV29-1
j_gene: TRBJ1-3
abundance: -
d_gene: TRBD1
CDR3nt: TGCAGCGTCGGACAGGGAAGAAACACCATATATTTT
CDR3aa: CSVGQGRNTIYF

v_gene: TRBV7-9
j_gene: TRBJ2-7
abundance: -
d_gene: -
CDR3nt: TGTGCCAGCAGCTTATTTCAGGTCCCGTACGAGCAGTACTTC
CDR3aa: CASSLFQVPYEQYF

v_gene: TRBV6-5
j_gene: TRBJ1-2
abundance: -
d_gene: -
CDR3nt: TGTGCCACATTGGGTCCAACTAACTATGGCTACACCTTC
CDR3aa: CATLGPTNYGYTF

v_gene: TRBV14
j_gene: TRBJ2-1
abundance: few
d_gene: TRBD1
CDR3nt: TGTGCCAGCAGCCGGGCAGGGGGTATGTATGAGCAGTTCTTC
CDR3aa: CASSRAGGMYEQFF